This T cell receptor beta chain was identified in a study of identical twins. TCRdb called the 5' RACE reads again in MiXCR, with one record for every CDR3 protein. The sample has about 730,000 distinct CDR3 sequences, around 20% seen once. This clonotype has only a few counts. These data were also filed under a second study, of T cells expressing NK-cell markers. From that study: The use of an anti-gamma-delta TCR antibody, which was added in several experiments, restricted sorting to T cells expressing alpha-beta TCR.

Sample: PBMCs. The clonotype originates from a woman aged 18-29 years in good health.

The CDR3 DNA sequence: TGCAGTGCTGGGATCCAGGGGTGGGAGCAGTACTTC. Translation: CSAGIQGWEQYF. The chain carries TRBV20-1 and TRBJ2-7; a weak D match, TRBD1 (6 bases). The length of the CDR3 is 12 residues. V was shortened by 5 bases and J by 7 bases, with 15 bases between the two germline ends. Looked up from germline, CDR1 is DFQATT and CDR2 is SNEGSKA (reference sequence).